These 26 T cell receptor beta chains came from one sample sequenced in a study of identical twins. TCRdb ran MiXCR on the 5' RACE reads and lists one entry per CDR3 protein. Here the sample spans approximately 500,000 distinct CDR3 sequences, 13% to 15% being singletons. This sample was also put to use in a study of yellow fever vaccine responses in identical twins.

Sequenced input: CD4+ T cells sorted from blood. All receptors derive from a woman under 30 in good health.

The rearrangement uses TRBV29-1 and TRBJ1-1; unclear D gene. This CDR3 contains 12 residues. Deletions cut 7 bases from V and 1 base from J, with 10 bases between. CDR1 SQVTM and CDR2 ANQGSEA come from the germline V gene. DNA for the CDR3: TGCAGCGCCTACGTGGGGAACACTGAAGCTTTCTTT. Translating gives CSAYVGNTEAFF.

This clonotype was recorded many times. This chain links TRBV10-3 with TRBJ1-6; unclear D gene. Germline lookup yields CDR1 ENHRY and CDR2 SYGVKD. The CDR3 contains 15 residues. V shed 3 bases and J shed 8 bases, with 14 bases lying between them. The CDR3 reads CAISEANWKDSPLHF. The CDR3 DNA reads TGTGCCATCAGTGAAGCGAACTGGAAGGATTCACCCCTCCACTTT.

There are a few counts of this clonotype. DNA of the CDR3: TGTGCCAGCTCACGGGCGGACTACGAGCAGTACGTC. It encodes CASSRADYEQYV. This chain links TRBV18 with TRBJ2-7; D not certain. The length of the CDR3 is 12 residues. The germline V gene has CDR1 KGHSH and CDR2 LQKENI. Trimming took 4 bases from V and 3 from J, leaving 7 bases between them.

In this sample, this clonotype turned up a few times. The chain recombines TRBV9 with TRBJ2-5; TRBD1 matches at 8 bases. Germline CDR1 is SGDLS and CDR2 is YYNGEE. This CDR3 has 14 residues. V was clipped by 0 bases and J by 4 bases; unmatched bases: 2. The CDR3 DNA follows: TGTGCCAGCAGCGTAGTCCAGGGGGCAGAGACCCAGTACTTC. Translation: CASSVVQGAETQYF. The full variable domain, with the rest looked up from reference TRBV9 and TRBJ2-5, is DSGVTQTPKHLITATGQRVTLRCSPRSGDLSVYWYQQSLDQGLQFLIQYYNGEERAKGNILERFSAQQFPDLHSELNLSSLELGDSALYFCASSVVQGAETQYFGPGTRLLVL.

This clonotype was seen a few times. The chain joins TRBV6-1 to TRBJ2-3, with 8 positions matching TRBD2. The CDR3 loop spans 13 amino acids. Germline V gene lookup returns CDR1 MNHNS and CDR2 SASEGT. J gave up 6 bases and V 5 bases, and 4 bases lay outside the gene matches. The CDR3 bases are TGTGCCAGCAGTCGGGGGGGGTGGGATACGCAGTATTTT. It codes for CASSRGGWDTQYF.

The chain has TRBV5-1 and TRBJ1-6, with no clear D. Per germline, CDR1 SGHRS and CDR2 YFSETQ. V was clipped by 0 bases and J by 6 bases, with 13 bases between them. CDR3 length: 16 amino acids. CDR3 amino acids: CASSLATRGPNSPLHF. The CDR3 DNA is TGCGCCAGCAGCTTGGCCACGCGAGGTCCTAATTCACCCCTCCACTTT.

The gene calls are TRBV4-1 and TRBJ2-1; a possible D gene is TRBD2 (5 bases). The V end was cut by 4 bases, the J end by 10 bases, with 14 bases between. The CDR3 has 13 residues. Germline-derived CDR1 and CDR2 are MGHRA and YSYEKL. The DNA of the CDR3 is TGCGCCAGCAGCCGCCTTCTAGCAGGCGAGCAGTTCTTC. It is translated as CASSRLLAGEQFF.

This clonotype has only a few counts. The rearrangement links TRBV27 to TRBJ2-5; the D gene is possibly TRBD2 (6 bases). V was clipped by 4 bases and J by 1 base, with 19 bases between them. The CDR3 covers 17 residues. Germline V gives CDR1 MNHEY, CDR2 SMNVEV (reference sequence). CDR3 DNA: TGTGCCAGCAGTTGGCGGTGGGGGGTCCGAACCCAAGAGACCCAGTACTTC. Amino acid sequence: CASSWRWGVRTQETQYF.

This clonotype was observed at least ten times. This rearrangement joins TRBV12-3 or TRBV12-4 to TRBJ2-1, with TRBD1 matching over 11 bases. CDR3 length: 15 amino acids. V trimming: 6 bases; J trimming: 6 bases; junction bases outside the gene matches: 7. Written as DNA, the CDR3 is TGTGCCAGCAGCCCCCCCGGGACAGGGGGCAATGAGCAGTTCTTC. As protein: CASSPPGTGGNEQFF.

This sequence joins TRBV20-1 and TRBJ2-1; D uncertain. V shed 3 bases and J shed 0 bases, with 9 bases lying between them. The germline gives CDR1 DFQATT, CDR2 SNEGSKA (reference sequence). CDR3 length: 14 amino acids. The CDR3 coding sequence is TGCAGTGCTAGTCTGGAAAGCTCCTACAATGAGCAGTTCTTC. It yields the protein CSASLESSYNEQFF.

The chain is built from TRBV6-5 and TRBJ2-7, with 8 bases matching TRBD1. CDR3 size: 16 residues. V lost 0 bases, J lost 5 bases, and 9 bases stayed unmatched. Germline V gene data show CDR1 as MNHEY and CDR2 as SVGAGI. CDR3 protein: CASSYSRPRGPNEQYF. The CDR3 nucleotides read TGTGCCAGCAGTTACTCGAGACCCAGGGGGCCGAACGAGCAGTACTTC.

V is TRBV10-3 and J is TRBJ2-5; 12 bases line up with TRBD2. The germline CDR1 and CDR2 sequences are ENHRY and SYGVKD. J was trimmed by 3 bases and V by 3 bases; bases with no gene match: 14. There are 19 residues in the CDR3. The CDR3 spells CAISDSASGRAGKEETQYF. The CDR3 DNA reads TGTGCCATCAGTGACTCTGCTAGCGGGAGGGCTGGAAAGGAAGAGACCCAGTACTTC.

The chain is built from TRBV9 and TRBJ2-1, with 10 bases identical to TRBD2. CDR3 size: 19 residues. Germline V gene sequence: CDR1 SGDLS, CDR2 YYNGEE. The V segment lost 3 bases and the J segment 4 bases; nucleotides outside the gene matches: 16. CDR3 residues: CASSATSGRAQRAYNEQFF. The CDR3 DNA is TGTGCCAGCAGCGCCACAAGCGGGAGGGCCCAACGCGCATACAATGAGCAGTTCTTC. The full variable domain, in which reference TRBV9 and TRBJ2-1 provide the parts outside the CDR3, is DSGVTQTPKHLITATGQRVTLRCSPRSGDLSVYWYQQSLDQGLQFLIQYYNGEERAKGNILERFSAQQFPDLHSELNLSSLELGDSALYFCASSATSGRAQRAYNEQFFGPGTRLTVL.

The rearrangement joins TRBV18 to TRBJ2-4, with D hard to call. The CDR3 extends over 16 amino acids. Per the germline V gene, CDR1 is KGHSH and CDR2 is LQKENI. V gave up 0 bases and J gave up 0 bases, with 9 bases separating them. The CDR3 is CASSPPGFLAKNIQYF. The CDR3 bases are TGTGCCAGCTCACCACCTGGGTTTTTAGCCAAAAACATTCAGTACTTC.

The V gene is TRBV12-3 or TRBV12-4, the J gene TRBJ2-1, with 7 bases aligning to TRBD2. This CDR3 has 16 amino acids. J lost 7 bases, V lost 6 bases, and 15 bases had no gene match. The CDR3 DNA reads as TGTGCCAGCAGGTCCCAAGCGGGAAGCGGCTGGAATGAGCAGTTCTTC. This codes for CASRSQAGSGWNEQFF.

This chain links TRBV7-6 with TRBJ2-7, with 11 bases lining up with TRBD2. This CDR3 contains 16 residues. Germline V gene sequence: CDR1 SGHVS, CDR2 FNYEAQ. The V segment lost 2 bases and the J segment 0 bases; nucleotides outside the gene matches: 3. The DNA for the CDR3 is TGTGCCAGCAGCTTATCTACTAGCGGGAGCTCCTACGAGCAGTACTTC. As protein: CASSLSTSGSSYEQYF.

This clonotype was detected only a few times. Given a much more abundant clone one base away, this may be a read error. The chain carries TRBV5-1 and TRBJ2-7; 8 nucleotides align to TRBD1. Germline CDR1 SGHRS, CDR2 YFSETQ. The CDR3 runs to 14 residues. J lost 2 bases, V lost 0 bases, and 1 base had no gene match. CDR3 nucleotides: TGCGCCAGCAGCTTGGAGGGACAGGCCTACGAGCAGTACTTC. Its protein product is CASSLEGQAYEQYF. The complete variable domain, with remaining parts taken from reference TRBV5-1 and TRBJ2-7, reads KAGVTQTPRYLIKTRGQQVTLSCSPISGHRSVSWYQQTPGQGLQFLFEYFSETQRNKGNFPGRFSGRQFSNSRSEMNVSTLELGDSALYLCASSLEGQAYEQYFGPGTRLTVT.

The chain links TRBV10-2 to TRBJ2-1; D may be TRBD2 (5 bases). Germline V gene lookup returns CDR1 WSHSY and CDR2 SAAADI. The CDR3 runs 15 residues. The V gene lost 1 base and the J gene lost 7 bases, with 14 bases spanning the gap. DNA for the CDR3: TGCGCCAGCAGTGAGTTCGGCGGGCCGGGTAATGAGCAGTTCTTC. Translated: CASSEFGGPGNEQFF.

This clonotype was detected a few times. The chain links TRBV20-1 to TRBJ2-3; tentatively, D is TRBD1 (5 bases). Looked up from germline, CDR1 is DFQATT and CDR2 is SNEGSKA (reference sequence). V lost 5 bases and J 2 bases, leaving 20 bases between the germline ends. This CDR3 spans 16 amino acids. CDR3 sequence reads: CSAPVPNQGHTDTQYF. For the CDR3, the DNA is TGCAGTGCTCCCGTACCTAATCAGGGTCACACAGATACGCAGTATTTT.

The chain combines TRBV28 with TRBJ2-5, with TRBD1 matching 9 bases. The CDR3 totals 14 residues. Germline V CDR1 and CDR2: MDHEN, SYDVKM. V trimming: 5 bases; J trimming: 7 bases; junction bases outside the gene matches: 8. The CDR3 loop is CASSMPDRGGTQYF. The CDR3 DNA is TGTGCCAGCAGTATGCCGGACAGGGGTGGGACCCAGTACTTC.

The chain is built from TRBV5-1 and TRBJ2-2; 7 bases agree with TRBD1. The V segment lost 1 base and the J segment 6 bases; nucleotides outside the gene matches: 6. CDR3 length equals 15 residues. CDR1 is SGHRS, CDR2 YFSETQ, per germline. CDR3 in DNA: TGCGCCAGCAGCTTGCGTACAGGGGTTTCCGGGGAGCTGTTTTTT. This translates into CASSLRTGVSGELFF.

V gene TRBV6-1 combines with J gene TRBJ2-1; 8 nucleotides match TRBD1. The V gene end was trimmed by 6 bases and the J gene end by 6 bases; junction bases not matched to a gene: 7. In germline, CDR1 is MNHNS, CDR2 SASEGT. This CDR3 has 14 residues. The CDR3 loop reads CASSLDRGINEQFF. Written as DNA, the CDR3 is TGTGCCAGCAGCCTCGACAGGGGTATCAATGAGCAGTTCTTC.

The V gene is TRBV20-1, the J gene TRBJ2-7, with 11 bases that match TRBD1. Germline V gene data show CDR1 as DFQATT and CDR2 as SNEGSKA (reference sequence). V gave up 6 bases and J gave up 1 base; unmatched junction bases: 5. CDR3 size: 14 residues. As DNA, the CDR3 is TGCAGTGCCTACGGACAGGGGGCTTCCTACGAGCAGTACTTC. Protein product: CSAYGQGASYEQYF.

This clonotype was picked up many times. This chain uses TRBV29-1 with TRBJ2-1; 11 bases map to TRBD2. Germline CDR1 and CDR2: SQVTM and ANQGSEA. V dropped 4 bases and J dropped 2; count of bases not matched to a gene: 4. The CDR3 length is 15 residues. DNA for the CDR3: TGCAGCGTTGTCAGACTAGCGGGAACCTACAATGAGCAGTTCTTC. Translating gives CSVVRLAGTYNEQFF.

This chain uses TRBV5-1 with TRBJ2-3; D is possibly TRBD2 (7 bases). CDR1 is SGHRS, CDR2 YFSETQ, per germline. V was clipped by 0 bases and J by 2 bases, with 13 bases between them. The CDR3 runs to 16 residues. The CDR3, as DNA: TGCGCCAGCAGCTTGGAGGGGGGGCTGACCACAGATACGCAGTATTTT. It yields the protein CASSLEGGLTTDTQYF.

This clonotype was picked up a small number of times. The J gene is TRBJ1-5, the V gene TRBV28; possible D gene TRBD1, 5 bases. V gave up 5 bases and J gave up 7 bases, with 15 bases separating them. Germline V lookup: CDR1 MDHEN, CDR2 SYDVKM. The CDR3 is 14 amino acids. In DNA, the CDR3 is TGTGCCAGCAGTATGCAACAGGTGAGGCAGCCCCAGCATTTT. Translated: CASSMQQVRQPQHF. Full variable domain (missing parts from reference TRBV28 and TRBJ1-5): DVKVTQSSRYLVKRTGEKVFLECVQDMDHENMFWYRQDPGLGLRLIYFSYDVKMKEKGDIPEGYSVSREKKERFSLILESASTNQTSMYLCASSMQQVRQPQHFGDGTRLSIL.